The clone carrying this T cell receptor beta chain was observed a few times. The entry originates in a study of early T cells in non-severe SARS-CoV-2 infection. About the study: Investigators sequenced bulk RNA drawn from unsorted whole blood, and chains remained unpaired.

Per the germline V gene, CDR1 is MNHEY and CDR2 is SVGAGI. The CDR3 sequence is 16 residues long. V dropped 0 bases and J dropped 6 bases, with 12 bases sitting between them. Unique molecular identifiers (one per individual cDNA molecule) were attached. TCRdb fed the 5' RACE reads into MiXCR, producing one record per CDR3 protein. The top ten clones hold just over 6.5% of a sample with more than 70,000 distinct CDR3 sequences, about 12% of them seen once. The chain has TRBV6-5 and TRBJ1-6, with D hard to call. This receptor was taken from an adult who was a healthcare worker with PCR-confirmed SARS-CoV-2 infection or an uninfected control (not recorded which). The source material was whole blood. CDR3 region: CASSYSIWVPNSPLHF. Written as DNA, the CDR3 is TGTGCCAGCAGTTACTCGATATGGGTTCCTAATTCACCCCTCCACTTT.